This TCR beta chain derives from a study of cytomegalovirus exposure and HLA in healthy donors. Across the study: Earlier sequencing of some 190 million T cells yielded roughly 100 million unique TCR beta sequences. The study's findings and limits: A later analysis linked a missense variant in DCLRE1C to the trimming of TCR beta V and J genes. Judged likely to be a sequencing artifact was a cluster of highly shared sequence variants. Indistinguishable V segments such as TRBV6-2 and TRBV6-3 were excluded.

This clone was counted only a few times. Antigen specificity is unknown. Germline lookup yields CDR1 SNHLY and CDR2 FYNNEI. The V segment lost 5 bases and the J segment 7 bases; nucleotides outside the gene matches: 7. This CDR3 is built from 14 residues. A multiplex PCR was run with 60 Vbeta primers and 13 Jbeta primers. Using immunoSEQ multiplex PCR, the repertoire was profiled, and TCRdb retains in-frame clones only, with some absent. The table has 80,000 to 100,000 clones, 70% to 75% seen once; the top ten hold less than 4.5%. The chain employs TRBV2 and TRBJ1-5; 8 bases align to TRBD1. This clonotype was sampled from a middle-aged man in good health and CMV-seronegative. Source material: PBMCs. The CDR3 sequence: CASSYGQGPQPQHF. CDR3 nucleotide sequence: TGTGCCAGCAGTTACGGACAGGGTCCGCAGCCCCAGCATTTT.